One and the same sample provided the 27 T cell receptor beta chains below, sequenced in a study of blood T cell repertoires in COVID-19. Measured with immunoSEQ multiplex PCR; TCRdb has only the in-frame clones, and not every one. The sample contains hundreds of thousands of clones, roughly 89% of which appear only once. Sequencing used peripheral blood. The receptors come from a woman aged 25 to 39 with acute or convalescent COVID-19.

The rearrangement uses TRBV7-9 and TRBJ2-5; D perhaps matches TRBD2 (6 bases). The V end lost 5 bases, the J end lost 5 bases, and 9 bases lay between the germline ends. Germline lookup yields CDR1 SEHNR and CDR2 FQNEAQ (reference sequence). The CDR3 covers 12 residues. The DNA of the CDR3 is TGTGCCAGCAGCCTAAGCGGGGAGACCCAGTACTTC. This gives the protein CASSLSGETQYF.

The CDR3 spells CATSRGSVDEQYF. The CDR3 DNA reads TGTGCCACCAGCAGAGGTTCTGTCGACGAGCAGTACTTC. The chain joins TRBV15 to TRBJ2-7; D call uncertain. Trimming took 1 base from V and 5 from J, leaving 9 bases between them. The CDR3 consists of 13 residues. Germline V CDR1 and CDR2: LNHNV, YYDKDF (reference sequence).

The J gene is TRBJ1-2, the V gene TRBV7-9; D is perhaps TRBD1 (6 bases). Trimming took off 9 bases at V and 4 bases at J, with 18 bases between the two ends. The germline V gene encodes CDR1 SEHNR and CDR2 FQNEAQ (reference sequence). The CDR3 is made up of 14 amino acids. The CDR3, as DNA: TGTGCCAGTAATATTGGGCAGGGGAGCTATGGCTACACCTTC. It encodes CASNIGQGSYGYTF. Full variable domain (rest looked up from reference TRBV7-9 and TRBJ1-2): DTGVSQNPRHKITKRGQNVTFRCDPISEHNRLYWYRQTLGQGPEFLTYFQNEAQLEKSRLLSDRFSAERPKGSFSTLEIQRTEQGDSAMYLCASNIGQGSYGYTFGSGTRLTVV.

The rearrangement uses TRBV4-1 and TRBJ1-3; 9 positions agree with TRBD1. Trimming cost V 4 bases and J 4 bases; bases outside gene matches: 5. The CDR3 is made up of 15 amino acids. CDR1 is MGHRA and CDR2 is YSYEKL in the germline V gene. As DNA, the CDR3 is TGCGCCAGCAGCCGCGGGACAGGGCCGGGAAACACCATATATTTT. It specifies CASSRGTGPGNTIYF.

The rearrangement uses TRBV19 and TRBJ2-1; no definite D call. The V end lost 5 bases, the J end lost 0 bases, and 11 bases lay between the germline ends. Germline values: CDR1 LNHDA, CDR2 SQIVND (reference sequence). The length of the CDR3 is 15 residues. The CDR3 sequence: CASSAVLSSYNEQFF. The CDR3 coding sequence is TGTGCCAGTAGTGCGGTCCTGAGCTCCTACAATGAGCAGTTCTTC.

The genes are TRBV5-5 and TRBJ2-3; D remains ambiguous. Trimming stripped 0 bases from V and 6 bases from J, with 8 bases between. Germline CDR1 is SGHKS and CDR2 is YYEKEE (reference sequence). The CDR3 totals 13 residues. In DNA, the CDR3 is TGTGCCAGCAGCTTGGATCGCTACGATACGCAGTATTTT. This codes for CASSLDRYDTQYF. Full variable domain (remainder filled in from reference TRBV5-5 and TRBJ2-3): DAGVTQSPTHLIKTRGQQVTLRCSPISGHKSVSWYQQVLGQGPQFIFQYYEKEERGRGNFPDRFSARQFPNYSSELNVNALLLGDSALYLCASSLDRYDTQYFGPGTRLTVL.

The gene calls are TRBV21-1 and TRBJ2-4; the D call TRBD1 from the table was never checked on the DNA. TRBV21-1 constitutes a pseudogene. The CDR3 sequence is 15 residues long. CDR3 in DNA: TGTGCCAGCAGCAAATTGGCAATAGCCAAAAACATTCAGTACTTC. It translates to CASSKLAIAKNIQYF.

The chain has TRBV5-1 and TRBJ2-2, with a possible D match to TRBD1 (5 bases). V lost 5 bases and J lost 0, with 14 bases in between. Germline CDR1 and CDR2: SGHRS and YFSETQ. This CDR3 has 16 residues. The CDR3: CASSLSDSTNTGELFF. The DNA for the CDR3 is TGCGCCAGCAGTTTATCAGACAGTACGAACACCGGGGAGCTGTTTTTT.

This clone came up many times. CDR3 DNA sequence: TGTGCCAGCCGAACAGGGGCTGGGGTTCGTCGCGGCTACACCTTC. Residues: CASRTGAGVRRGYTF. V gene TRBV2 combines with J gene TRBJ1-2; the match to TRBD1 covers 7 bases. CDR3 length: 15 amino acids. V shed 8 bases and J 8 bases; nucleotides not matched to a gene: 17. Germline V gene lookup returns CDR1 SNHLY and CDR2 FYNNEI.

This CDR3 is CASRPGSVSHEQYF. The CDR3 coding sequence is TGTGCCAGCAGACCCGGGTCCGTCAGCCACGAGCAGTACTTC. The genes are TRBV6-5 and TRBJ2-7; D ambiguous. Trimming left V 6 bases short and J 5 bases short, with 17 bases between. CDR1 MNHEY and CDR2 SVGAGI come from the germline V gene. There are 14 residues in the CDR3.

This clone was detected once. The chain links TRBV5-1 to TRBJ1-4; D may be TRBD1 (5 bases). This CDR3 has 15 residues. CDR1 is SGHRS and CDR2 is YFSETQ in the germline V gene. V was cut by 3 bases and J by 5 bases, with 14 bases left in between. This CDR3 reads CASSSTGDPNEKLFF. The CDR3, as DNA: TGCGCCAGCAGCTCTACAGGCGACCCCAATGAAAAACTGTTTTTT.

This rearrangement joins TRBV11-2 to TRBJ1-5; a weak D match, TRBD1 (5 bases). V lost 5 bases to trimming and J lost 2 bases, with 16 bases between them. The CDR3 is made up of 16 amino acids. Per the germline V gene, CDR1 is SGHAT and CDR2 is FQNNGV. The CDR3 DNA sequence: TGTGCCAGCAGCCCCTCCTCAGGGATGGGCAATCAGCCCCAGCATTTT. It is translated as CASSPSSGMGNQPQHF.

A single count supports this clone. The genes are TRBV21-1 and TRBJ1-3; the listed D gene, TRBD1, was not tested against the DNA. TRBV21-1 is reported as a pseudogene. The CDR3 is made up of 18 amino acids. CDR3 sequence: CASSKTWDSGGLGNTIYF. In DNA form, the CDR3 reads TGTGCCAGCAGCAAAACTTGGGACAGTGGGGGCCTTGGAAACACCATATATTTT.

The DNA of the CDR3 is TGCGCCAGCAGCAAGGGACAGGGCTACACAGATACGCAGTATTTT. Translated: CASSKGQGYTDTQYF. The chain couples TRBV5-1 to TRBJ2-3; 9 bases are shared with TRBD1. The CDR3 is 15 amino acids. The junction had 5 bases not matched to a gene; V was cut back by 4 bases and J by 2 bases. Germline V gene sequence: CDR1 SGHRS, CDR2 YFSETQ.

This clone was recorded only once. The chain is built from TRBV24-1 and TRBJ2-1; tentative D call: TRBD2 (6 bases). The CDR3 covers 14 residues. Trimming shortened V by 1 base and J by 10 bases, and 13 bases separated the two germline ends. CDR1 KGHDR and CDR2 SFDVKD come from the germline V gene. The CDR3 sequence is CATSDLTEGREQFF. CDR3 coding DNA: TGTGCCACCAGTGATTTAACGGAGGGGAGGGAGCAGTTCTTC.

The CDR3 coding sequence is TGTGCCAGCAGATCGGGGGGGAGCAATCAGCCCCAGCATTTT. It yields the protein CASRSGGSNQPQHF. The chain employs TRBV6-5 and TRBJ1-5, with a weak D call TRBD1 (5 bases). The CDR3 has 14 amino acids. CDR1 MNHEY and CDR2 SVGAGI come from the germline V gene. The V gene lost 6 bases and the J gene lost 1 base, with 10 bases spanning the gap.

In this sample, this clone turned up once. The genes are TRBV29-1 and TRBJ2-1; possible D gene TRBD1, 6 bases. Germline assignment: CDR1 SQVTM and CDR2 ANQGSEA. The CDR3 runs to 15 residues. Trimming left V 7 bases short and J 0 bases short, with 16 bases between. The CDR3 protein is CSGKGVRDSYNEQFF. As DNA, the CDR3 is TGCAGCGGGAAGGGGGTCCGGGACTCCTACAATGAGCAGTTCTTC.

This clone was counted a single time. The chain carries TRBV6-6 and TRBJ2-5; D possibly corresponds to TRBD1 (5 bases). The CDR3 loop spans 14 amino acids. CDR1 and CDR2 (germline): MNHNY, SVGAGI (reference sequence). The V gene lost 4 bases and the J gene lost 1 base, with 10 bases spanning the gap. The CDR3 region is CASSFGQTQETQYF. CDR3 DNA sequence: TGTGCCAGCAGTTTCGGACAAACCCAAGAGACCCAGTACTTC.

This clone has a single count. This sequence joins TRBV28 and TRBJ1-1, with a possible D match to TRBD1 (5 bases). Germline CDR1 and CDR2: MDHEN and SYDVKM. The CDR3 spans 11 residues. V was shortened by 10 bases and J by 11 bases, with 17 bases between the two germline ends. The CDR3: CAISGRGAAFF. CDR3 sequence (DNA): TGTGCCATCAGCGGGAGGGGTGCGGCTTTCTTT. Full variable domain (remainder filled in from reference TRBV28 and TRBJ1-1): DVKVTQSSRYLVKRTGEKVFLECVQDMDHENMFWYRQDPGLGLRLIYFSYDVKMKEKGDIPEGYSVSREKKERFSLILESASTNQTSMYLCAISGRGAAFFGQGTRLTVV.

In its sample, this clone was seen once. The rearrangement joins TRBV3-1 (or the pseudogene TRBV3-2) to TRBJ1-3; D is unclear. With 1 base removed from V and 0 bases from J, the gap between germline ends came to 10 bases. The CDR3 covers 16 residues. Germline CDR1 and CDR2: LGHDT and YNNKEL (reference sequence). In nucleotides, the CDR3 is TGTGCCAGCAGCCAAGGGTCTAGCCTCTCTGGAAACACCATATATTTT. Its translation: CASSQGSSLSGNTIYF.

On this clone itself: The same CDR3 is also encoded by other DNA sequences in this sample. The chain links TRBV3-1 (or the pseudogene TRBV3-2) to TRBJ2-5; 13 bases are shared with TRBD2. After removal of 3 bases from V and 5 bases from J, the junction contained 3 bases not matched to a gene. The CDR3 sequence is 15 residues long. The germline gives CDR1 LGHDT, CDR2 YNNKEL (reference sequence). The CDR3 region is CASSQSTSGGETQYF. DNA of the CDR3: TGTGCCAGCAGCCAGTCGACTAGCGGGGGGGAGACCCAGTACTTC.

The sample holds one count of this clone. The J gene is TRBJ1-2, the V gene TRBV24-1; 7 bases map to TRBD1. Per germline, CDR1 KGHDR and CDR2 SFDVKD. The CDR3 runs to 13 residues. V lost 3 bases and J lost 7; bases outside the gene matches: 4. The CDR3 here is CATSDPTGFGYTF. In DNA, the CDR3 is TGTGCCACCAGTGATCCGACAGGGTTTGGCTACACCTTC.

The CDR3 reads CASSYGDSHYGYTF. In nucleotides, the CDR3 is TGTGCCAGCAGTTACGGGGACAGTCATTATGGCTACACCTTC. The rearrangement joins TRBV6-5 to TRBJ1-2; 7 bases fit TRBD1. The CDR3 covers 14 residues. In germline, CDR1 is MNHEY, CDR2 SVGAGI. V was pared by 2 bases and J by 5 bases, with 5 bases of the junction left unmatched.

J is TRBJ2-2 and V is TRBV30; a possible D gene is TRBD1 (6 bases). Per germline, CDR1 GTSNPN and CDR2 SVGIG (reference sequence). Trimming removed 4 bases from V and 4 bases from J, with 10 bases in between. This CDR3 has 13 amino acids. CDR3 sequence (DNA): TGTGCCTGGAACCAAGGGGGCACCGGGGAGCTGTTTTTT. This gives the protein CAWNQGGTGELFF.

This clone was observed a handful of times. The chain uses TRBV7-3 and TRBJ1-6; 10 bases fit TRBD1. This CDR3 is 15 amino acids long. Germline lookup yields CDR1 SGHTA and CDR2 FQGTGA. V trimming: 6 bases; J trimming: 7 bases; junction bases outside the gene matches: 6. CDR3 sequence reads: CASSLTGGRNSPLHF. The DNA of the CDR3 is TGTGCCAGCAGTCTGACAGGGGGCCGGAATTCACCCCTCCACTTT.

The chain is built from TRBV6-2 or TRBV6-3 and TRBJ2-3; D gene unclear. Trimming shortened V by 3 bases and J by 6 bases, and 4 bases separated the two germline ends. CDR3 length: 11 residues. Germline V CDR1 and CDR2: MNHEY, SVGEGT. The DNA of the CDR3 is TGTGCCAGCAGTTATGCGGATACGCAGTATTTT. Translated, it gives CASSYADTQYF.

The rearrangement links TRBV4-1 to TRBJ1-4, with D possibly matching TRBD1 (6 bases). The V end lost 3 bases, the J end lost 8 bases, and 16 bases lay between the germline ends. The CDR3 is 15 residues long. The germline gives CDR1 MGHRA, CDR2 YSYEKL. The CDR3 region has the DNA TGCGCCAGCAGCCAGATCGGGGGGGCGGAGGAAAAACTGTTTTTT. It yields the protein CASSQIGGAEEKLFF.